This T cell receptor (beta chain) was identified in a study of Ad26.COV2.S vaccination and SARS-CoV-2 variants. TCRdb's copy holds only in-frame clones and misses some; the assay was immunoSEQ multiplex PCR. The top ten hold over 1.3% of the sample, which has about 680,000 clones, around 90% seen once. Unmatched junction bases numbered 5, after V lost 4 bases and J lost 1 base. Germline CDR1 is LGHNA and CDR2 is YNFKEQ. This CDR3 has 15 residues. This sample's treatment: around 19 received Ad26.COV2.S at low or high dose, single or two shots; several received placebo; per-sample allocation not given. Day 63 following the first vaccine or placebo injection was when the samples were taken.

The starting material was peripheral blood, obtained in a trial of Ad26.COV2.S vaccine versus placebo. This chain joins TRBV4-2 and TRBJ1-2; 8 bases align to TRBD1. This TCR was recovered from a person aged 18 to 59 who received the Ad26.COV2.S COVID-19 vaccine or a placebo. The CDR3 region is CASSPRTGNNYGYTF. CDR3 nucleotide sequence: TGTGCCAGCAGCCCGAGGACAGGGAATAACTATGGCTACACCTTC.